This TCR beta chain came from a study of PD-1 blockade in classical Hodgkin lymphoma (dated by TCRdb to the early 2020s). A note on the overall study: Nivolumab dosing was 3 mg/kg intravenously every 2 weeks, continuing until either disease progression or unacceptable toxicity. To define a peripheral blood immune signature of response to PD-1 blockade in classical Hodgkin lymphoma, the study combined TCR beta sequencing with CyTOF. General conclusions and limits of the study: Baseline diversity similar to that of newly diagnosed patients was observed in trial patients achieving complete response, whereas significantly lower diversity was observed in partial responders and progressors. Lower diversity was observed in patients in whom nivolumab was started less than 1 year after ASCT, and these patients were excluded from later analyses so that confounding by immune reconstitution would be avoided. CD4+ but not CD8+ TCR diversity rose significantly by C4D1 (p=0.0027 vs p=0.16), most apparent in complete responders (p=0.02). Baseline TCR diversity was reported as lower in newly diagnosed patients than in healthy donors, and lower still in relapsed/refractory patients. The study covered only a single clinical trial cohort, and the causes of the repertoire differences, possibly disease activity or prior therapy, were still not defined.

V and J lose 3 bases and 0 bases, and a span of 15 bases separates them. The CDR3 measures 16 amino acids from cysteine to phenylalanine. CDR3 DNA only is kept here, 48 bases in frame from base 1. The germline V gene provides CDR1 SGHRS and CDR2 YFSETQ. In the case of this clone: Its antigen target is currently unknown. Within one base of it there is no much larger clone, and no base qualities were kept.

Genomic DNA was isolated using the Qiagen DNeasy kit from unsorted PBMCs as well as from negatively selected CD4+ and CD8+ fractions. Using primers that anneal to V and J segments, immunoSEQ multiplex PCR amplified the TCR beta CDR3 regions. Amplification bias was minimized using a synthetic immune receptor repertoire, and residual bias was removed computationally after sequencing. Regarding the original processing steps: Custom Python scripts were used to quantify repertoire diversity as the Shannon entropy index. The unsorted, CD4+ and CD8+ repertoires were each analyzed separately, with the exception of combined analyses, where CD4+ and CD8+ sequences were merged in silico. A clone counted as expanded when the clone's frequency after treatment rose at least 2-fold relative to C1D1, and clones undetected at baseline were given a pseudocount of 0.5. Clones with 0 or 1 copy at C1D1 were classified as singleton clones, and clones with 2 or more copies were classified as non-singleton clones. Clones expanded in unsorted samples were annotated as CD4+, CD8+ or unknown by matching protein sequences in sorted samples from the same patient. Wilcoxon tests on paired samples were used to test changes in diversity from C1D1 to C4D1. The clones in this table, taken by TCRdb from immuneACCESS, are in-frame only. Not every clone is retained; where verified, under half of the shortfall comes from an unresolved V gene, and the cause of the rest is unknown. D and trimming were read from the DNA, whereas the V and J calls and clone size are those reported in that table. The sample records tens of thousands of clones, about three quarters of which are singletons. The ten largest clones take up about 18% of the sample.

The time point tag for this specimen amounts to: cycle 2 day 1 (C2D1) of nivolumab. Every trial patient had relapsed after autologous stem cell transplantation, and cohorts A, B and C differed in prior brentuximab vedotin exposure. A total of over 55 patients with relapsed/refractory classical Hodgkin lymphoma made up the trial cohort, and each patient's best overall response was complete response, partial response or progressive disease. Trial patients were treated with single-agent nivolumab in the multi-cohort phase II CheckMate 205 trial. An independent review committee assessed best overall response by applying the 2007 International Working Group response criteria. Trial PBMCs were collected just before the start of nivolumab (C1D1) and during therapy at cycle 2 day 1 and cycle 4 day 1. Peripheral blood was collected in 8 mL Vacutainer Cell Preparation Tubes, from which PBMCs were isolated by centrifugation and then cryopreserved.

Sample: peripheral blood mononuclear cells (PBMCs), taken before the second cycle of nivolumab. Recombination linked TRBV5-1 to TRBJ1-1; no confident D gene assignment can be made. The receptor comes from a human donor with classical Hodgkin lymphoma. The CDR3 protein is CASSSHILGVNTEAFF. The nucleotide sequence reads TGCGCCAGCAGCTCTCACATTCTCGGAGTGAACACTGAAGCTTTCTTT.